The text below deals with one TCR beta chain. Germline assignment: CDR1 MDHEN and CDR2 SYDVKM. The CDR3 loop spans 17 amino acids. V was clipped by 4 bases and J by 1 base; unmatched bases: 10. The sample belongs to a study of OX40 agonist ivuxolimab in advanced cancers. Overall study: Dosing consisted of intravenous ivuxolimab at 0.01 to 10 mg/kg every 2 weeks.

The repertoire was sequenced with immunoSEQ multiplex PCR; TCRdb's copy has only in-frame clones and lacks some. The sample has around 72,000 clones; nearly 90% are singletons. The TCR sequence derives from an adult with an advanced solid tumor such as melanoma, head and neck, liver or kidney cancer. V and J are TRBV28 and TRBJ1-5; the match to TRBD1 covers 7 bases. The sequenced sample was CD4+ or CD8+ T cells sorted from blood, obtained in a trial of the OX40 agonist ivuxolimab. DNA for the CDR3: TGTGCCAGCAGTTCTATAGTAGGGGGCTGGAGCAATCAGCCCCAGCATTTT. Protein: CASSSIVGGWSNQPQHF.